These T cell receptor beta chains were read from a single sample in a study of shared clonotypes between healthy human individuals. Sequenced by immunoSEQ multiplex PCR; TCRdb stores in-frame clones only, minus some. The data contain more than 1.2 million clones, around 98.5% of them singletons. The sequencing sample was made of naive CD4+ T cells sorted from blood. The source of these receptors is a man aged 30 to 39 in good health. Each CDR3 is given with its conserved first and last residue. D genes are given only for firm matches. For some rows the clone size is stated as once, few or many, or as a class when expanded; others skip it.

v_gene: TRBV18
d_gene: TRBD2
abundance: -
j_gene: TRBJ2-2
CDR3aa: CASSPPRLAGGDTGELFF
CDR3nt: TGTGCCAGCTCACCACCGAGACTAGCGGGAGGAGACACCGGGGAGCTGTTTTTT

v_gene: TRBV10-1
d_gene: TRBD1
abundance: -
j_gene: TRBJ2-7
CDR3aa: CASSELQGAKFAQQYF
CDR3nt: TGCGCCAGCAGTGAGTTACAGGGGGCGAAATTCGCCCAGCAGTACTTC

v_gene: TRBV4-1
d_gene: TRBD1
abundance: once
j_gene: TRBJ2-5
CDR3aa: CASSHRDRGLEYQETQYF
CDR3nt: TGCGCCAGCAGCCACCGGGACAGGGGATTGGAGTACCAAGAGACCCAGTACTTC

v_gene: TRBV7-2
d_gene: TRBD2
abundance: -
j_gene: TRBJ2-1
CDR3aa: CASSGELAGDNEQFF
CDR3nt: TGTGCCAGCAGCGGCGAACTAGCGGGAGACAATGAGCAGTTCTTC

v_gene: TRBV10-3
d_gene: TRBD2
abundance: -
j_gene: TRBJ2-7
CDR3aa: CAISEFGTSGRSYEQYF
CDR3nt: TGTGCCATCAGTGAGTTCGGGACTAGCGGTCGTTCCTACGAGCAGTACTTC

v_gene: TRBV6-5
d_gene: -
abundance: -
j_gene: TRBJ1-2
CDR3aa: CATRRSGAPNYGYTF
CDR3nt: TGTGCCACCCGTCGGTCAGGGGCCCCTAACTATGGCTACACCTTC

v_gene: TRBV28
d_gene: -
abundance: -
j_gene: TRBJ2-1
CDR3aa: CASSQTNEQFF
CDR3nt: TGTGCCAGCAGCCAAACCAATGAGCAGTTCTTC

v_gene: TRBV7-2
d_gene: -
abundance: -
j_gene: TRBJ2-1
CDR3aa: CASTPQVSGHSYNEQFF
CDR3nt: TGTGCCAGCACCCCCCAAGTTAGCGGACACTCCTACAATGAGCAGTTCTTC

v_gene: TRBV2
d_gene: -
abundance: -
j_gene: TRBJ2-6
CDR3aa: CASSDFRMAGANVLTF
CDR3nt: TGTGCCAGCAGTGACTTCAGGATGGCTGGGGCCAACGTCCTGACTTTC

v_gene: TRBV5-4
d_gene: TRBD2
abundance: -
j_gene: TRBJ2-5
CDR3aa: CASSLGLAGGRGETQYF
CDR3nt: TGTGCCAGCAGCTTGGGGCTAGCGGGAGGGAGGGGAGAGACCCAGTACTTC

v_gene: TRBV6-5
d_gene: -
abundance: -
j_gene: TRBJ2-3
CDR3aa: CASSSSSAGGDTQYF
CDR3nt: TGTGCCAGCAGTTCCTCTAGCGCAGGGGGAGATACGCAGTATTTT

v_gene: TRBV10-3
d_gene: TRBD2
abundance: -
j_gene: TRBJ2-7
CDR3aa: CATSHLTSDEQYF
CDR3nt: TGTGCCACCTCCCATTTGACTAGCGACGAGCAGTACTTC

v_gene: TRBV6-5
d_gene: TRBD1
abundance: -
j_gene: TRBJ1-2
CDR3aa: CASRKTGEAYGYTF
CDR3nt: TGTGCCAGCAGAAAAACAGGGGAGGCCTATGGCTACACCTTC

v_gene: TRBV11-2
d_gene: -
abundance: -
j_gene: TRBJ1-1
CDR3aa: CASSTSPRGVRTEAFF
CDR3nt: TGTGCCAGCAGCACGAGCCCTAGGGGGGTAAGGACTGAAGCTTTCTTT

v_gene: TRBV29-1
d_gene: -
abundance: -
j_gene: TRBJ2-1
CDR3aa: CSVRTAHTYNEQFF
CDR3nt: TGCAGCGTCCGGACAGCCCACACCTACAATGAGCAGTTCTTC

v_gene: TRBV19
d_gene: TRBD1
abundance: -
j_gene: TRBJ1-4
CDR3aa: CASSPRTGGDEKLFF
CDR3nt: TGTGCCAGTAGTCCCCGGACAGGGGGCGATGAAAAACTGTTTTTT

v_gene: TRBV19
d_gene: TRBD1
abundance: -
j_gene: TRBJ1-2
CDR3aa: CASSIQTGYHGYTF
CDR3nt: TGTGCCAGTAGTATCCAGACAGGGTATCATGGCTACACCTTC

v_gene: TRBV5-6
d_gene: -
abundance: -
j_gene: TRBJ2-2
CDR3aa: CASSLVAGKVGELFF
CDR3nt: TGTGCCAGCAGCTTGGTAGCAGGGAAGGTCGGGGAGCTGTTTTTT

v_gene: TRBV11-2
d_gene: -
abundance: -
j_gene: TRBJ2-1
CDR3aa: CASSLLEDYNEQFF
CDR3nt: TGTGCCAGCAGCTTGCTAGAGGATTACAATGAGCAGTTCTTC

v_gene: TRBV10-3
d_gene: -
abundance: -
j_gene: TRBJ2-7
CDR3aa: CATFSSSYEQYF
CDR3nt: TGTGCCACTTTTAGTAGCTCCTACGAGCAGTACTTC

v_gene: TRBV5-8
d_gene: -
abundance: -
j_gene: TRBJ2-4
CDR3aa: CASSLDRGRPAGQYF
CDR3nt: TGTGCCAGCAGCTTGGACCGGGGGCGGCCGGCCGGTCAGTACTTC

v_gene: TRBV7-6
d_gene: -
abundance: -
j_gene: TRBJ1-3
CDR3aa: CASSPQDGNTIYF
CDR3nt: TGTGCCAGCAGTCCTCAGGACGGAAACACCATATATTTT

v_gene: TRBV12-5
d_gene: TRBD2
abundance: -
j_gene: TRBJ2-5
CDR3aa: CASGLEAGTETQYF
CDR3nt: TGTGCTAGTGGTTTGGAAGCGGGGACAGAGACCCAGTACTTC

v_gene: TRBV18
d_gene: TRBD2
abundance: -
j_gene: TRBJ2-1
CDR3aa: CASSPRTSGFDNEQFF
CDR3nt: TGTGCCAGCTCACCACGGACTAGCGGGTTCGACAATGAGCAGTTCTTC

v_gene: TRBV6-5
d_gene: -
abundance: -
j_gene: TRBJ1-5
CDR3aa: CASRPRIYSNQPQHF
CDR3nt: TGTGCCAGCAGACCAAGAATTTATAGCAATCAGCCCCAGCATTTT

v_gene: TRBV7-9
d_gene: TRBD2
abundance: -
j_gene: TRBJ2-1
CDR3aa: CASSRSGREYSYNEQFF
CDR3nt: TGTGCCAGCAGCCGGAGCGGGAGGGAATACTCCTACAATGAGCAGTTCTTC

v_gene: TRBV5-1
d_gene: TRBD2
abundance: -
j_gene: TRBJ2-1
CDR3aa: CASSLGTSGTLWSYNEQFF
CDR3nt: TGCGCCAGCAGCTTGGGGACTAGCGGGACTCTCTGGAGCTACAATGAGCAGTTCTTC

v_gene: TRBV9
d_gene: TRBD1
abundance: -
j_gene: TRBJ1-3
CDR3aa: CASSETGDGNTIYF
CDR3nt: TGTGCCAGCAGCGAAACAGGGGACGGAAACACCATATATTTT

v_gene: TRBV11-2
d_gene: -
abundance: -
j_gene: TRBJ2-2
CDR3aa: CASSLVRGNTGELFF
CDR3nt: TGTGCCAGCAGCTTAGTCAGGGGGAACACCGGGGAGCTGTTTTTT

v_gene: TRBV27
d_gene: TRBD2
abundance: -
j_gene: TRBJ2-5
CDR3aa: CASSIIGGSETQYF
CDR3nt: TGTGCCAGCAGTATCATTGGCGGGAGTGAGACCCAGTACTTC

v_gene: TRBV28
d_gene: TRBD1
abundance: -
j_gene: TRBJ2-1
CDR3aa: CASSSPRQGRSYNEQFF
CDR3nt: TGTGCCAGCAGTTCCCCCCGACAGGGTAGGTCCTACAATGAGCAGTTCTTC

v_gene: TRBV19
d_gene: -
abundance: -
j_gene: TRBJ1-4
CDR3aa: CASSIVLAAGGEKLFF
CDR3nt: TGTGCCAGTAGTATAGTCCTGGCGGCGGGGGGTGAAAAACTGTTTTTT

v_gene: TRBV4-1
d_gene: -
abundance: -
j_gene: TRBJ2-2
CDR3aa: CASSHTSQRRSGELFF
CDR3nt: TGCGCCAGCAGCCATACGTCCCAGCGTCGATCCGGGGAGCTGTTTTTT

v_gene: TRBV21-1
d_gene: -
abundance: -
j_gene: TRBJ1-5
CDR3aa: CASSRDGGQPQHF
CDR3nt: TGTGCCAGCAGCAGGGACGGTGGTCAGCCCCAGCATTTT

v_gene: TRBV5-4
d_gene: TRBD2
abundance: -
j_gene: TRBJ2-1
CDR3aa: CASSLATAGAAYNEQFF
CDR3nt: TGTGCCAGCAGCTTGGCCACAGCGGGAGCAGCCTACAATGAGCAGTTCTTC

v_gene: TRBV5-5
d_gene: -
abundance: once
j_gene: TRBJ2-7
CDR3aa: CASSLPASQWEQYF
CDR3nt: TGTGCCAGCAGCCTCCCCGCTAGCCAGTGGGAGCAGTACTTC

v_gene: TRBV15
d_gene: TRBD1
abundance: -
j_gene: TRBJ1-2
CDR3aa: CATSKFAGTGAAAYGYTF
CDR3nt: TGTGCCACCAGCAAGTTTGCCGGGACAGGGGCGGCCGCCTATGGCTACACCTTC

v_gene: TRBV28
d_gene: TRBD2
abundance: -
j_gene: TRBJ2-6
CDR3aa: CASSLGEPSGRAGANVLTF
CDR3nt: TGTGCCAGCAGTTTGGGAGAACCTAGCGGGAGGGCTGGGGCCAACGTCCTGACTTTC

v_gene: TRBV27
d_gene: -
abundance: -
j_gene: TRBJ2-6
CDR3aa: CASSLRGARAGANVLTF
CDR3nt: TGTGCCAGCAGTTTACGGGGTGCCAGGGCAGGGGCCAACGTCCTGACTTTC

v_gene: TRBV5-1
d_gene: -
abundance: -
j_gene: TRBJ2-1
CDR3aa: CASRVSRHNEQFF
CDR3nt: TGCGCCAGCAGAGTTAGCAGACACAATGAGCAGTTCTTC

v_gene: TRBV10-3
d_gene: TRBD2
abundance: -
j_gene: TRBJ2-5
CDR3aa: CATRLAPDGETQYF
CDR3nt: TGTGCCACCCGACTAGCCCCCGACGGGGAGACCCAGTACTTC

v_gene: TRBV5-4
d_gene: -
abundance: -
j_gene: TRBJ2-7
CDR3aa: CASSLDGSLREQYF
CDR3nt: TGTGCCAGCAGCTTGGATGGTAGCCTAAGGGAGCAGTACTTC

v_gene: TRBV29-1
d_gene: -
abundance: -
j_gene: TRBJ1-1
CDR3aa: CSAARGGLTTEAFF
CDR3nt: TGCAGCGCCGCCCGAGGGGGTCTCACGACTGAAGCTTTCTTT

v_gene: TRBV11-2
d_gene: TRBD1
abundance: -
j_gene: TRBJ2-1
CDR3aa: CASSRTGDPYNEQFF
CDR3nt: TGTGCCAGCAGCCGGACAGGGGACCCCTACAATGAGCAGTTCTTC

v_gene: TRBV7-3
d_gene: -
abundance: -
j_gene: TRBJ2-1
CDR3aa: CASSSTAGSYNEQFF
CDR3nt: TGTGCCAGCAGCTCCACAGCGGGTTCCTACAATGAGCAGTTCTTC

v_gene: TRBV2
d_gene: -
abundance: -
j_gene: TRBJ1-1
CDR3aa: CASSVENTEAFF
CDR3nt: TGTGCCAGCAGTGTTGAGAACACTGAAGCTTTCTTT

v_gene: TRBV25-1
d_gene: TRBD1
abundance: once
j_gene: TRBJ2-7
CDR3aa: CASSEPDRVGEQYF
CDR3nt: TGTGCCAGCAGTGAGCCGGACAGGGTGGGCGAGCAGTACTTC

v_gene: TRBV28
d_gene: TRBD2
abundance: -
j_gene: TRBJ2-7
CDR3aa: CASSLTGGPYEQYF
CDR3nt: TGTGCCAGCAGTTTAACGGGAGGACCCTACGAGCAGTACTTC

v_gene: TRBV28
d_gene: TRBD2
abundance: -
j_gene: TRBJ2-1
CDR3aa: CASSKAGRGSYNEQFF
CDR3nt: TGTGCCAGCAGTAAGGCAGGGAGGGGATCCTACAATGAGCAGTTCTTC

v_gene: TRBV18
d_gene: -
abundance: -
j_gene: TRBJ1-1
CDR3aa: CASQQGGGVEAFF
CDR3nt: TGTGCCAGCCAACAGGGTGGCGGGGTTGAAGCTTTCTTT

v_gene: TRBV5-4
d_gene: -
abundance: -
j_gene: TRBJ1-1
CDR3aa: CASSTDRMGVVRAFF
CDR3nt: TGTGCCAGCAGCACCGACAGGATGGGGGTCGTGCGGGCTTTCTTT

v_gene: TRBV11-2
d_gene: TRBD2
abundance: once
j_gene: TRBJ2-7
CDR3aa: CASRGTSGNYEQYF
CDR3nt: TGTGCCAGCAGAGGGACTAGCGGCAACTACGAGCAGTACTTC

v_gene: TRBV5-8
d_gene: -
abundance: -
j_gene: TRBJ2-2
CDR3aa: CASNPLAVSAGELFF
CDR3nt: TGTGCCAGCAACCCCCTGGCAGTTTCGGCCGGGGAGCTGTTTTTT

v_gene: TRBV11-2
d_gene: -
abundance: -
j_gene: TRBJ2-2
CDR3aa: CASSFGAGTGELFF
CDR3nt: TGTGCCAGCAGCTTTGGCGCCGGCACCGGGGAGCTGTTTTTT

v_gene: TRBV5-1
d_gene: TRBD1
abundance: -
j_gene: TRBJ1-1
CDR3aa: CASSSDRGNTEAFF
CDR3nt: TGCGCCAGCAGCTCCGACAGGGGCAACACTGAAGCTTTCTTT

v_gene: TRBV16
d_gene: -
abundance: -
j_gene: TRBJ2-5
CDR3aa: CASSQYSRTAQETQYF
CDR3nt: TGTGCCAGCAGCCAATATTCTCGGACAGCCCAAGAGACCCAGTACTTC

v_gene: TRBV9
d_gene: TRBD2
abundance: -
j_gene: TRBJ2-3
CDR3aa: CASSATGTSGTDTQYF
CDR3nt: TGTGCCAGCAGCGCTACCGGGACTAGTGGCACAGATACGCAGTATTTT

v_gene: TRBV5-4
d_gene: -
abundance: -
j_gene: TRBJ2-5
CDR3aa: CASSLFFAQETQYF
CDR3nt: TGTGCCAGCAGCTTATTTTTCGCTCAGGAGACCCAGTACTTC